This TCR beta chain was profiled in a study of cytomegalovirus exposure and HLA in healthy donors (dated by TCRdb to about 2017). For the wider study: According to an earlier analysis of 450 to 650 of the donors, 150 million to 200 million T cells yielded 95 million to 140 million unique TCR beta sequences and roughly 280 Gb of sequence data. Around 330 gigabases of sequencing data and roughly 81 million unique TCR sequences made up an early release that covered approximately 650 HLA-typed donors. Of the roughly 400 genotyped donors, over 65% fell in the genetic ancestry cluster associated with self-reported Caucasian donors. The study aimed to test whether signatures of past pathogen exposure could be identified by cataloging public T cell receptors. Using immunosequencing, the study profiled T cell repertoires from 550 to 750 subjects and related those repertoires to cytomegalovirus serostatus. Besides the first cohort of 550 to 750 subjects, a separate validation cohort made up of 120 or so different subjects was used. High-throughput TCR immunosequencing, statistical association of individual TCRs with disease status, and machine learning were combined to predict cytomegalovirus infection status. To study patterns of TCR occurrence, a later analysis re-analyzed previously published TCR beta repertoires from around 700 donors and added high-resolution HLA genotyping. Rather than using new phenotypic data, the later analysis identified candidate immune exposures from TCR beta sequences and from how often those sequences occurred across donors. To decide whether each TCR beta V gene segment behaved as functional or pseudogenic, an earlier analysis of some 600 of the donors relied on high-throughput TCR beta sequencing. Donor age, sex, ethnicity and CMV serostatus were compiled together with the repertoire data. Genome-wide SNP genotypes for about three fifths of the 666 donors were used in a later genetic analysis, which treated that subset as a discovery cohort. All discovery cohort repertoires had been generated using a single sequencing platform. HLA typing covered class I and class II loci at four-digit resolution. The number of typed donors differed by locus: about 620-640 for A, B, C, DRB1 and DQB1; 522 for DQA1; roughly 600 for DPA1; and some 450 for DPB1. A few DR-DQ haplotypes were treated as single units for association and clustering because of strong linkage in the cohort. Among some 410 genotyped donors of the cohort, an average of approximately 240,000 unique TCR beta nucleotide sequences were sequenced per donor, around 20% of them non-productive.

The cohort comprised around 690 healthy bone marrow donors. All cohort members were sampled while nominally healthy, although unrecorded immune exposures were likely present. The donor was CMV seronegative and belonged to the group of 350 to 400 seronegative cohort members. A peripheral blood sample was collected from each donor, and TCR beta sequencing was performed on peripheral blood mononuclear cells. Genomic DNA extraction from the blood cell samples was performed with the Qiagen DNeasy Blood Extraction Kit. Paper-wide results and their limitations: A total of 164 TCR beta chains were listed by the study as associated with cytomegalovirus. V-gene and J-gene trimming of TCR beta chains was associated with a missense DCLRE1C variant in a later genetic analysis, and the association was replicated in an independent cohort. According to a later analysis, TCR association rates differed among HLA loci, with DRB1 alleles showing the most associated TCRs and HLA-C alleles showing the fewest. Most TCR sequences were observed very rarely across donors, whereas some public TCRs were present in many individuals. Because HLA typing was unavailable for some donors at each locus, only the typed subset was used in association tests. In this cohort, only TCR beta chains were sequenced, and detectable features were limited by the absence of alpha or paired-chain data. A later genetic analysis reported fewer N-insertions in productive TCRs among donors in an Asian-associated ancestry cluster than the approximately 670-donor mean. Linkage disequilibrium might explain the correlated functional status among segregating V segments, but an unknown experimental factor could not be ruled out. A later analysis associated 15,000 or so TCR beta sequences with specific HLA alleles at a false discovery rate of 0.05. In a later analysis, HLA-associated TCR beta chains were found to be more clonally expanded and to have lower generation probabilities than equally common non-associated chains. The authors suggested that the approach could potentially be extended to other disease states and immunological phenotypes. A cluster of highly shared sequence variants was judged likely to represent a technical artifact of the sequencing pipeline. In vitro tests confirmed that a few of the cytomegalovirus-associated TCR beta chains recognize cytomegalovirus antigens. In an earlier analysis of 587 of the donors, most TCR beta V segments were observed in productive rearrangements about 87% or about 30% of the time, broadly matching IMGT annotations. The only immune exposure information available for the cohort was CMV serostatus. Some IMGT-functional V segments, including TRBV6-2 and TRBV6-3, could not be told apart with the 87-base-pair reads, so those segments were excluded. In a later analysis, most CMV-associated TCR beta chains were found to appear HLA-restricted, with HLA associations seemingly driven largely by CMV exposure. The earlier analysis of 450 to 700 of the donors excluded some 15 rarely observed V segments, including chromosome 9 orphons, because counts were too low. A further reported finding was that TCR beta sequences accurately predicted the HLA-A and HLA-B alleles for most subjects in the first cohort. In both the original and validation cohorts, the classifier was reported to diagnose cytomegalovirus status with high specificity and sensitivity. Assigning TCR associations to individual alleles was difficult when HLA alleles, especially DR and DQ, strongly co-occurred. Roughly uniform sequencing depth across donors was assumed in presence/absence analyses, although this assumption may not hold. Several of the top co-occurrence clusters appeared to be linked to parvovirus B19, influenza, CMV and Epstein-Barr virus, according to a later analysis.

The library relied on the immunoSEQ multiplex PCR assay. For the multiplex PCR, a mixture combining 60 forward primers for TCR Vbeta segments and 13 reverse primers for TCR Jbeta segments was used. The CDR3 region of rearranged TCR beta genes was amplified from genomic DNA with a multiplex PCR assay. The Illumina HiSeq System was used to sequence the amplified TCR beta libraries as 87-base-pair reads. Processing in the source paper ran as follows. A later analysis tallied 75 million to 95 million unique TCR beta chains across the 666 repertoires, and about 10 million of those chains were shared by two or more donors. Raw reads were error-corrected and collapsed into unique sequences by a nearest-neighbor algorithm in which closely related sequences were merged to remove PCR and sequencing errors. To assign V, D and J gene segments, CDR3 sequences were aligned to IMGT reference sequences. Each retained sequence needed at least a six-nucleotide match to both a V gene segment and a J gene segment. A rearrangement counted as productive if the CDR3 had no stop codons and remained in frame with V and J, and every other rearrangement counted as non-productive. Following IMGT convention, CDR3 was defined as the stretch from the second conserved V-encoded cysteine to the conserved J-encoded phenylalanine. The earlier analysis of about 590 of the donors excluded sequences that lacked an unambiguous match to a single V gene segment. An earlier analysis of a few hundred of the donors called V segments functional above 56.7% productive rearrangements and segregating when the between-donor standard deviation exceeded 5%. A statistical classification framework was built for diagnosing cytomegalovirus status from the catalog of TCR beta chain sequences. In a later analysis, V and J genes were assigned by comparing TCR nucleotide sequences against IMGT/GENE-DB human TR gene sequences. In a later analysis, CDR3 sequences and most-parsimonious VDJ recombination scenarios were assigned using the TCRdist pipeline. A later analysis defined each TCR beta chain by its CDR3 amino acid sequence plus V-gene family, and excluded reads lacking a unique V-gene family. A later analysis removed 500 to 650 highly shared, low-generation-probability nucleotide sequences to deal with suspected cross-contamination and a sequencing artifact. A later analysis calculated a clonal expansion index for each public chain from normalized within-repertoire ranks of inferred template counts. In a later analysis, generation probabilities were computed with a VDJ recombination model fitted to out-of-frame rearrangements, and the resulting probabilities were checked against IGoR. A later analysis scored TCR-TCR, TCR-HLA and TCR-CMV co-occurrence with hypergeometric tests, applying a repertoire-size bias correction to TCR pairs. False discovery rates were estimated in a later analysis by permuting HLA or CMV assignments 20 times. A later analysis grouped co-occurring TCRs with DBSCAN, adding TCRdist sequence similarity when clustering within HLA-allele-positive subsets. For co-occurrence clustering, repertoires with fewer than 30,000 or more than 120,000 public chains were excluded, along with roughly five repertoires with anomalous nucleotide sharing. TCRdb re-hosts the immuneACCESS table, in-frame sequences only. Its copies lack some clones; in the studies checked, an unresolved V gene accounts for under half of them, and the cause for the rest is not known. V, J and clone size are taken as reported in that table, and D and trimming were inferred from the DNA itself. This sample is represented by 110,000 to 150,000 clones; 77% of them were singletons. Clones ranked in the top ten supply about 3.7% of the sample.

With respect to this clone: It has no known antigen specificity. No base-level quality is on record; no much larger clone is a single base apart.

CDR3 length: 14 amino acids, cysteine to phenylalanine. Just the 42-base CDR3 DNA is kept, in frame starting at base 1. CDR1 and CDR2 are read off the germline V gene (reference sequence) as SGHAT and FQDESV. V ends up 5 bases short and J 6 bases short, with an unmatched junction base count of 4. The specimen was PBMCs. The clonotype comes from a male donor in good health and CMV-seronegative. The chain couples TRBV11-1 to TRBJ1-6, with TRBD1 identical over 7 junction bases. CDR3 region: CASSRDSGNSPLHF. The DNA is TGTGCCAGCAGCCGGGACAGCGGTAATTCACCCCTCCACTTT.